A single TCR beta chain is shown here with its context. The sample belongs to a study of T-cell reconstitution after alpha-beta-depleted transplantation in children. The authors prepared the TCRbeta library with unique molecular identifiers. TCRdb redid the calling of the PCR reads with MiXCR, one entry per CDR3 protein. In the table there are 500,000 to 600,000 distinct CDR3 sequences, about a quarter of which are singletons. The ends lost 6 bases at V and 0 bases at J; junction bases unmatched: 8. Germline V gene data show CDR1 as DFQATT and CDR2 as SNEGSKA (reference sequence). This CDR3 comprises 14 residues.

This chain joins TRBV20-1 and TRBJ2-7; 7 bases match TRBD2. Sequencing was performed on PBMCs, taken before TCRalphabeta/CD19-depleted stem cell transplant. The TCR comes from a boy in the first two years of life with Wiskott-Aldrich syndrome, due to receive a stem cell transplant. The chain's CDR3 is CSARLRDYSYEQYF. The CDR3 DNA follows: TGCAGTGCAAGACTCCGGGACTACTCCTACGAGCAGTACTTC.